The T cell receptor beta chain under discussion was sequenced for a study of cytomegalovirus exposure and HLA in healthy donors. The PCR was carried out with 60 Vbeta primers and 13 Jbeta primers. Generated by immunoSEQ multiplex PCR, the TCRdb table keeps only in-frame clones and is missing some. The sample lists under 150,000 clones, less than 80% occurring once. This CDR3 region has 15 residues. V dropped 8 bases and J dropped 6 bases, with 20 bases sitting between them. Germline CDR1 and CDR2: MNHEY and SMNVEV (reference sequence). Specimen: PBMCs. The chain is built from TRBV27 and TRBJ1-5; possible D gene TRBD1, 6 bases. The clonotype comes from a woman aged 45 to 65 in good health and CMV-seropositive. CDR3 bases: TGTGCCAGCGGGTTAACAGGGCAGGTGGCTCAGCCCCAGCATTTT. This sequence encodes CASGLTGQVAQPQHF.